One and the same sample provided the 2 T cell receptor beta chains below, sequenced in a study of OX40 agonist ivuxolimab in advanced cancers. The method behind the library was the immunoSEQ multiplex PCR assay. TCRdb took over this immuneACCESS table, retaining in-frame rearrangements with V and J assigned. Such tables are incomplete; in checked studies, under half of the missing clones stem from an unresolved V gene, and the remainder is unexplained. The table for this sample lists tens of thousands of clones; 89% of them were counted only once. Jointly, the top ten make up roughly 0.33% of the sample. The input for sequencing was CD4+ or CD8+ T cells sorted from blood, taken in a trial of the OX40 agonist ivuxolimab. These receptor sequences come from an adult with an advanced solid tumor such as melanoma, head and neck, liver or kidney cancer.

This chain connects TRBV6-5 to TRBJ2-3, with 10 bases aligning to TRBD2. The junction had 6 bases not matched to a gene; V was cut back by 4 bases and J by 2 bases. Germline CDR1 is MNHEY and CDR2 is SVGAGI. This CDR3 spans 16 amino acids. The CDR3 sequence is CASSSRTSGLTDTQYF. CDR3 in DNA: TGTGCCAGCAGTTCCCGGACTAGCGGCCTCACAGATACGCAGTATTTT.

CDR3 loop: CASNKGQYEKLFF. CDR3 nucleotides: TGTGCCAGCAATAAGGGACAGTACGAAAAACTGTTTTTT. This chain connects TRBV28 to TRBJ1-4; 7 bases align to TRBD1. CDR1 MDHEN and CDR2 SYDVKM come from the germline V gene. The CDR3 contains 13 residues. Trimming removed 7 bases from V and 8 bases from J; junction bases left unmatched: 7.